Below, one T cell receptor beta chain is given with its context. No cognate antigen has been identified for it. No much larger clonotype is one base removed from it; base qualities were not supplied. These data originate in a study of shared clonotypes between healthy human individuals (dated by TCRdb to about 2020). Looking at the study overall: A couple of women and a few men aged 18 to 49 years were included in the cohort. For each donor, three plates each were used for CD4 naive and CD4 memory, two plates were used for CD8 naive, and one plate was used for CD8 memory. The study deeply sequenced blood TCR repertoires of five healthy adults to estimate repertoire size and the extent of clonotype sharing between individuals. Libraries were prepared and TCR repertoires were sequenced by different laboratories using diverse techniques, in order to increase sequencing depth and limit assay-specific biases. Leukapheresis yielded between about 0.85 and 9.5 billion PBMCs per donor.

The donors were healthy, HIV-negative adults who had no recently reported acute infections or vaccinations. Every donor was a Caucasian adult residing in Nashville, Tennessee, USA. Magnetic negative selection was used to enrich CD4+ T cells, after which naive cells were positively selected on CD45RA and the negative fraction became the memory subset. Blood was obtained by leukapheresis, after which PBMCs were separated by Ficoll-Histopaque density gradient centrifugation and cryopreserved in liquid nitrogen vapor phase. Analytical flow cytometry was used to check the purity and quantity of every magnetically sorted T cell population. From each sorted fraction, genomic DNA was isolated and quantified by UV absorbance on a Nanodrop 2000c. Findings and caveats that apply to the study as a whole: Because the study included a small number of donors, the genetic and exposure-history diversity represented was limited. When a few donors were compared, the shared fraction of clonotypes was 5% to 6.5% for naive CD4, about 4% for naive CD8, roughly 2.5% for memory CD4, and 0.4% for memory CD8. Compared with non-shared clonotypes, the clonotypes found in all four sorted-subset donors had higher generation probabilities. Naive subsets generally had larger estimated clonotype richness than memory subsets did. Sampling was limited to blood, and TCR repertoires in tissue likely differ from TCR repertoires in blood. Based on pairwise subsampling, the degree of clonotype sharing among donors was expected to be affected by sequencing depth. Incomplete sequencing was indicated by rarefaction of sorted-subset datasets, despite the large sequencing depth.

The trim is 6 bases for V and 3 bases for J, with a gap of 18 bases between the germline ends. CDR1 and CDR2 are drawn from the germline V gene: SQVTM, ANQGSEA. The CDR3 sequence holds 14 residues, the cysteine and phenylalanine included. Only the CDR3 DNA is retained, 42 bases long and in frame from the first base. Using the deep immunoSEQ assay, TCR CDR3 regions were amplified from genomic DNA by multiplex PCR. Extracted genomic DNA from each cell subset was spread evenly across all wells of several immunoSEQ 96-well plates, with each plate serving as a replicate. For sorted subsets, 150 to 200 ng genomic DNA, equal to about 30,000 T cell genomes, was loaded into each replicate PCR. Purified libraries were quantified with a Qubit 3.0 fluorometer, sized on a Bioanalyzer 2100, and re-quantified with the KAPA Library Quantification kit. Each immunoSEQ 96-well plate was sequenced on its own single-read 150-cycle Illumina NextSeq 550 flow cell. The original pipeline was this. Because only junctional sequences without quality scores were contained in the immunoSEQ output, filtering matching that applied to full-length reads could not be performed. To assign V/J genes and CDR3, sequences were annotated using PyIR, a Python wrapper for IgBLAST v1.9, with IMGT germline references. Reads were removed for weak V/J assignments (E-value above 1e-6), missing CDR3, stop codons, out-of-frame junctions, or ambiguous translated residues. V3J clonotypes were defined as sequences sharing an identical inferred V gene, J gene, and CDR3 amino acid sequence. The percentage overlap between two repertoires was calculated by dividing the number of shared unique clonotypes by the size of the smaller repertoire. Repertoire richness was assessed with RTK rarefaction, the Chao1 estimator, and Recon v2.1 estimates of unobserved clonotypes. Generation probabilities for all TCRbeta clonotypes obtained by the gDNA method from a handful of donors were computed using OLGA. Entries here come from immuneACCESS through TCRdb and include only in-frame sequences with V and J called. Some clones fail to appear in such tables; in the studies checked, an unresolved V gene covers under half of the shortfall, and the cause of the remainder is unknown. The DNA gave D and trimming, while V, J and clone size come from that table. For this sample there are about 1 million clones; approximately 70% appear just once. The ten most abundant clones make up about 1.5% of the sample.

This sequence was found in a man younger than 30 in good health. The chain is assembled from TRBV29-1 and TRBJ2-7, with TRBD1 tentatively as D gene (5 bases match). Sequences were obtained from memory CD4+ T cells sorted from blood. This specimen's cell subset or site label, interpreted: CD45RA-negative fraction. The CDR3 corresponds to CSVSSGQGNYEQYF. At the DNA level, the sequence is TGCAGCGTCTCGTCCGGGCAGGGAAACTACGAGCAGTACTTC.